This T cell receptor beta chain was observed in a study of radiotherapy plus CTLA-4 blockade in lung cancer. Study-level findings and limits: Among reported predictors of response, early blood T cell clone dynamics with interferon-beta performed best. Following radiotherapy plus ipilimumab, tumor-derived TCR clones expanded in the blood.

With 4 bases removed from V and 2 bases from J, the gap between germline ends came to 8 bases. The CDR3 has 13 residues. Germline V gene lookup returns CDR1 SNHLY and CDR2 FYNNEI. In chemo-refractory metastatic non-small-cell lung cancer, patients got ipilimumab CTLA-4 blockade together with focal radiation. This clone was counted only a few times. Its antigen is not known. Some clones are missing from TCRdb's copy, which holds only in-frame ones; the method was immunoSEQ multiplex PCR. The top ten clones hold 14% of a sample with roughly 35,000 clones, 60% to 85% of them seen once. V usage is TRBV2 and J usage is TRBJ1-1, with D tentatively TRBD1 (5 bases). The sequence was collected from a human donor with non-small cell lung cancer that progressed on radiotherapy plus ipilimumab. Sequenced material: peripheral blood, taken from a patient treated with radiotherapy plus ipilimumab. Here the CDR3 reads CASSGGGNTEAFF. In nucleotides, the CDR3 is TGTGCCAGCAGTGGGGGGGGTAACACTGAAGCTTTCTTT.